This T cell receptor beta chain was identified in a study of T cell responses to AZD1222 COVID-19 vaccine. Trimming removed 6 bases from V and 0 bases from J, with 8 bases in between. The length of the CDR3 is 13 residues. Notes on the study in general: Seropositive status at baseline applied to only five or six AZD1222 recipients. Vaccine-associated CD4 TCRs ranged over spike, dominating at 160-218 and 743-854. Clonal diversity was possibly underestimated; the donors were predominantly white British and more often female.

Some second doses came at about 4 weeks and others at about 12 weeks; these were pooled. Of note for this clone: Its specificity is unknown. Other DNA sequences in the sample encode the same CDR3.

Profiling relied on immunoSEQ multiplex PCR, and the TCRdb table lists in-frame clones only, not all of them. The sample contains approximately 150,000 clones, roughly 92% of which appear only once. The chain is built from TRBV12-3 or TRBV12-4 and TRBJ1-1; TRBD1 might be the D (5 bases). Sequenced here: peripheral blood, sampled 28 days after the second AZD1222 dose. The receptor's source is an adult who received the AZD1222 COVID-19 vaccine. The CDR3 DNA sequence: TGTGCCAGCAGCCTCAGGGTGAACACTGAAGCTTTCTTT. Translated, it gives CASSLRVNTEAFF.